A single sample is the source of the 10 T cell receptor beta chains below, sequenced in a study of cytomegalovirus exposure and HLA in healthy donors. The PCR made use of 60 Vbeta and 13 Jbeta primers. Using immunoSEQ multiplex PCR, the repertoire was profiled, and TCRdb retains in-frame clones only, with some absent. The table has nearly 110,000 clones, around 70% seen once; the top ten hold roughly 0.79%. The sample comprised PBMCs. The receptors shown here come from a boy younger than 18 in good health and CMV-seronegative.

The sample holds a few counts of this clone. V and J are TRBV2 and TRBJ1-2, with unresolved D. Deletions cut 3 bases from V and 9 bases from J, with 11 bases between. The CDR3 runs to 12 residues. The germline V gene has CDR1 SNHLY and CDR2 FYNNEI. CDR3 in amino acids: CASSDDFDRYTF. DNA for the CDR3: TGTGCCAGCAGTGATGACTTCGATCGCTACACCTTC.

The gene calls are TRBV15 and TRBJ1-2, with a tentative D call TRBD1 (6 bases). Germline V gene data show CDR1 as LNHNV and CDR2 as YYDKDF (reference sequence). V lost 6 bases, J lost 8 bases, and 16 bases lay in between. The CDR3 has 13 amino acids. DNA for the CDR3: TGTGCCACCAGGACCTCGGGGGGCACCGGCTACACCTTC. It specifies CATRTSGGTGYTF.

In regard to this clone: Additional DNA sequences in this sample encode the identical CDR3. The rearrangement uses TRBV29-1 and TRBJ2-2; D possibly corresponds to TRBD2 (5 bases). The germline gives CDR1 SQVTM, CDR2 ANQGSEA. V was clipped by 3 bases and J by 2 bases, with 7 bases between them. This CDR3 is 13 amino acids long. CDR3 sequence reads: CSVDRGNTGELFF. CDR3 DNA sequence: TGCAGCGTTGATCGGGGTAACACCGGGGAGCTGTTTTTT.

This chain links TRBV5-4 with TRBJ2-7; 7 bases map to TRBD2. The V segment lost 0 bases and the J segment 6 bases; nucleotides outside the gene matches: 9. The CDR3 sequence is 15 residues long. Germline assignment: CDR1 SGHNT and CDR2 YYREEE (reference sequence). The CDR3 loop reads CASSLGPGGSGEQYF. Written as DNA, the CDR3 is TGTGCCAGCAGCTTGGGGCCGGGAGGCTCGGGCGAGCAGTACTTC.

DNA of the CDR3: TGTGCCAGTAGTATAAAGGGACTAGCGGGGCCCCAAGAGACCCAGTACTTC. As protein: CASSIKGLAGPQETQYF. The chain joins TRBV19 to TRBJ2-5; 13 nucleotides match TRBD2. Per the germline V gene, CDR1 is LNHDA and CDR2 is SQIVND (reference sequence). The CDR3 sequence is 17 residues long. The trim removed 2 bases at V and 1 base at J, leaving 4 bases unmatched.

This chain connects TRBV5-1 to TRBJ2-1; tentative D call: TRBD1 (6 bases). Germline V gene sequence: CDR1 SGHRS, CDR2 YFSETQ. This CDR3 spans 14 amino acids. V lost 1 base to trimming and J lost 8 bases, with 13 bases between them. CDR3 nucleotides: TGCGCCAGCAGCTTGCTGGGCCACAGGGATGAGCAGTTCTTC. Encoded protein: CASSLLGHRDEQFF.

The rearrangement links TRBV20-1 to TRBJ1-2; D call uncertain. Germline V CDR1 and CDR2: DFQATT, SNEGSKA (reference sequence). The CDR3 is 11 residues long. The V and J ends lost 5 bases and 5 bases respectively, with 9 bases between them. The CDR3 loop reads CSAFPRYGYTF. In DNA form, the CDR3 reads TGCAGTGCTTTCCCTAGATATGGCTACACCTTC.

This clone was detected a few times. The V call is TRBV5-1, the J call TRBJ2-1, with 8 nucleotides matching TRBD2. The CDR3 sequence is 17 residues long. CDR1 is SGHRS, CDR2 YFSETQ, per germline. Losses at the gene ends were 4 bases for V and 2 bases for J; bases not matched to a gene: 11. Here the CDR3 DNA reads TGCGCCAGCAGCGAAGCCAGCGGGAGTGACGCCTACAATGAGCAGTTCTTC. Translation gives CASSEASGSDAYNEQFF.

V usage is TRBV12-5 and J usage is TRBJ1-2; no clear D. The germline V gene encodes CDR1 LGHNT and CDR2 FRNRAP. The V end lost 6 bases, the J end lost 7 bases, and 18 bases lay between the germline ends. CDR3 length: 14 residues. The CDR3 DNA follows: TGTGCTAGTGGAGCCCCGGTTCGGGTGATTGGCTACACCTTC. The encoded protein is CASGAPVRVIGYTF.

This clone was seen a few times. The chain combines TRBV6-1 with TRBJ1-1; 7 positions agree with TRBD1. Germline assignment: CDR1 MNHNS and CDR2 SASEGT. V trimming: 4 bases; J trimming: 12 bases; junction bases outside the gene matches: 11. The CDR3 is 13 residues long. CDR3 in DNA: TGTGCCAGCAGTGGATACAGAGGGGGCAGGCCTTTCTTT. This encodes CASSGYRGGRPFF.